These 32 T cell receptor beta chains were sequenced from one sample in a study of tumor-infiltrating lymphocytes in primary liver carcinoma. The input was approximately 0.45 ug total RNA; TCR beta cDNA was made from it with a constant-region primer. What produced the TCR beta libraries was three nested multiplex PCR rounds using slightly modified ARM-PCR. The first two PCR rounds used TRBV1-TRBV30 forward primers with a C-beta reverse primer, nine to eleven cycles each. TCRdb passed the multiplex PCR reads through MiXCR, listing each CDR3 protein once. The data hold 150,000 to 200,000 distinct CDR3 sequences, with approximately 60% observed a single time. RNA isolated from unsorted whole blood supplied the blood RNA, with germline DNA also extracted. The source material was peripheral blood. Receptors originate from a man in his forties with primary liver carcinoma and hepatitis B virus infection.

As regards this clonotype: A read error is possible here, since a much larger clone lies one base away. The chain recombines TRBV6-1 with TRBJ2-1, with TRBD1 matching 8 bases. The CDR3 is 19 amino acids. Germline V gene lookup returns CDR1 MNHNS and CDR2 SASEGT. The CDR3 loop reads CASSGGGTGRSSSFNEQFF. The CDR3 bases are TGTGCCAGCAGTGGTGGAGGGACAGGCCGCTCGAGCTCCTTCAATGAGCAGTTCTTC.

The V call is TRBV12-3 or TRBV12-4, the J call TRBJ2-1; 10 nucleotides match TRBD2. V gave up 9 bases and J gave up 6 bases; unmatched junction bases: 14. The CDR3 has 16 residues. The CDR3 DNA follows: TGTGCCAGGAGTCTTCGGACTAGCGGCTACTTCAATGAGCAGTTCTTC. It is translated as CARSLRTSGYFNEQFF.

This clonotype was recorded only once. A read error may be the cause here, since a much bigger clone is one base away. The CDR3 loop reads CVSSRSGNADTQYF. For the CDR3, the DNA is TGTGTCAGCAGTCGAAGCGGGAATGCAGATACGCAGTATTTT. This chain joins TRBV6-5 and TRBJ2-3, with 7 bases that match TRBD2. CDR1 and CDR2 from the germline V gene are MNHEY and SVGAGI. The CDR3 covers 14 residues.

Points on this clonotype: One end of the junction does not line up with germline, which may come from a read error. The chain employs TRBV5-4 and TRBJ2-5; 7 nucleotides align to TRBD2. Germline CDR1 reads SGHNT; CDR2 reads YYREEE (reference sequence). The CDR3 has 14 amino acids. The CDR3 spells CASSQARGFETQCF. The CDR3 DNA reads TGTGCCAGCAGCCAAGCGCGGGGGTTTGAGACCCAGTGCTTC. Based on the CDR3 plus reference TRBV5-4 and TRBJ2-5, the full variable domain is ETGVTQSPTHLIKTRGQQVTLRCSSQSGHNTVSWYQQALGQGPQFIFQYYREEENGRGNFPPRFSGLQFPNYSSELNVNALELDDSALYLCASSQARGFETQCFGPGTRLLVL.

This clonotype was observed at least ten times. The chain recombines TRBV11-2 with TRBJ1-2, with TRBD1 identical over 9 bases. Germline V CDR1 and CDR2: SGHAT, FQNNGV. V lost 3 bases to trimming and J lost 2 bases; unmatched junction nucleotides: 4. The CDR3 has 15 amino acids. The CDR3 DNA reads TGTGCCAGCAGCTTCGGACAGGGGTTAAACTATGGCTACACCTTC. This codes for CASSFGQGLNYGYTF.

The table lists this clonotype with a few counts. The chain employs TRBV28 and TRBJ1-1, with D perhaps TRBD1 (5 bases). V was clipped by 2 bases and J by 2 bases, with 12 bases between them. From germline, CDR1 is MDHEN and CDR2 SYDVKM. The length of the CDR3 is 15 residues. The CDR3 spells CASSLQRGINTEAFF. The CDR3 DNA follows: TGTGCCAGCAGTTTACAGCGGGGCATTAACACTGAAGCTTTCTTT.

Worth noting for this clonotype: With a much larger clone just one base away, this may be a read error. The chain uses TRBV12-3 or TRBV12-4 and TRBJ2-1, with 9 bases lining up with TRBD2. The CDR3 is made up of 15 amino acids. The CDR3 coding sequence is TGTGCCAGCAGAAAACTAGCGGGTGGGTACAATGGGCAGTTCTTC. This gives the protein CASRKLAGGYNGQFF.

Comments on this clonotype: A much larger clonotype is one base distant, so this may be a read error. The rearrangement joins TRBV11-2 to TRBJ1-6; tentative D call: TRBD1 (6 bases). Germline lookup yields CDR1 SGHAT and CDR2 FQNNGV. CDR3 length: 13 amino acids. Trimming removed 7 bases from V and 10 bases from J, with 14 bases in between. CDR3 protein: CASNQTQGSPLHF. The CDR3 coding sequence is TGTGCCAGCAACCAAACACAGGGCTCACCCCTCCACTTT.

This clonotype has ten or more counts. The V and J genes are TRBV11-2 and TRBJ1-6, with a possible D match to TRBD1 (5 bases). The length of the CDR3 is 15 residues. The V end was cut by 5 bases, the J end by 4 bases, with 12 bases between. Looked up from germline, CDR1 is SGHAT and CDR2 is FQNNGV. The CDR3 protein is CASSARDGYNSPLHF. As DNA, the CDR3 is TGTGCCAGCAGCGCCCGGGACGGGTATAATTCACCCCTCCACTTT.

Only one count was recorded for this clonotype. A junction boundary mismatches the germline segment, possibly from a read error. The V gene is TRBV11-2, the J gene TRBJ2-1, with 14 bases lining up with TRBD2. The CDR3 sequence is 20 residues long. From germline, CDR1 is SGHAT and CDR2 FQNNGV. CDR3 region: CTSSLPSTSGRAVTYNEQFF. As DNA, the CDR3 is TGTACCAGCAGCCTCCCGTCGACTAGCGGGAGGGCCGTGACCTACAATGAGCAGTTCTTC.

This chain connects TRBV28 to TRBJ1-5, with D perhaps matching TRBD1 (5 bases). The ends were cut back, 5 bases at V and 6 bases at J, with 23 bases in the middle. This CDR3 comprises 17 residues. Germline CDR1 is MDHEN and CDR2 is SYDVKM. The CDR3 bases are TGTGCCAGCAGTCCTACTCCGGGACTCGGCGCAAGTCAGCCCCAGCATTTT. Translating it yields CASSPTPGLGASQPQHF. Using reference TRBV28 and TRBJ1-5 for the parts outside the CDR3, the full variable domain is DVKVTQSSRYLVKRTGEKVFLECVQDMDHENMFWYRQDPGLGLRLIYFSYDVKMKEKGDIPEGYSVSREKKERFSLILESASTNQTSMYLCASSPTPGLGASQPQHFGDGTRLSIL.

This clonotype was seen only a few times. The V call is TRBV14, the J call TRBJ1-4, with D maybe TRBD1 (6 bases). CDR1 is SGHDN and CDR2 is FVKESK in the germline V gene. V was trimmed by 3 bases and J by 4 bases, leaving 15 bases between them. The CDR3 is 16 residues long. CDR3 region: CASSQEPGHFNEKLFF. In DNA, the CDR3 is TGTGCCAGCAGCCAGGAACCGGGACACTTTAATGAAAAACTGTTTTTT. Complete variable domain (other parts from reference TRBV14 and TRBJ1-4): EAGVTQFPSHSVIEKGQTVTLRCDPISGHDNLYWYRRVMGKEIKFLLHFVKESKQDESGMPNNRFLAERTGGTYSTLKVQPAELEDSGVYFCASSQEPGHFNEKLFFGSGTQLSVL.

This chain joins TRBV6-5 and TRBJ1-2, with no clear D. Trimming removed 2 bases at V and 8 bases at J, with 6 bases between. CDR1 is MNHEY and CDR2 is SVGAGI in the germline V gene. CDR3 length: 11 residues. CDR3 sequence (DNA): TGTGCCAGCAGTTACCATGGAGGCTACACCTTC. Protein: CASSYHGGYTF.

The chain carries TRBV4-2 and TRBJ1-1; 7 bases map to TRBD1. Germline loops: CDR1 LGHNA, CDR2 YNFKEQ. The CDR3 runs 16 residues. V was pared by 0 bases and J by 4 bases, with 8 bases of the junction left unmatched. CDR3 coding DNA: TGTGCCAGCAGCCAAGAGGGAGGGGGCTGGTGCACTGAAGCTTTCTTT. Amino acid sequence: CASSQEGGGWCTEAFF.

This clonotype came up a few times. This chain uses TRBV6-6 with TRBJ2-7; D gene ambiguous. Germline V gene data show CDR1 as MNHNY and CDR2 as SVGAGI (reference sequence). V was pared by 6 bases and J by 5 bases, with 8 bases between. The CDR3 consists of 11 residues. In nucleotides, the CDR3 is TGTGCCAGCAGCTCACTCGACGAGCAGTACTTC. Translated: CASSSLDEQYF.

V is TRBV5-1 and J is TRBJ2-1; 8 nucleotides line up with TRBD2. Germline-derived CDR1 and CDR2 are SGHRS and YFSETQ. This CDR3 spans 13 amino acids. Unmatched junction bases numbered 2, after V lost 0 bases and J lost 9 bases. The CDR3 nucleotides are TGCGCCAGCAGCTTGGGGACTAGCAGTGAGCAGTTCTTC. It encodes CASSLGTSSEQFF.

This clonotype appeared a few times. V gene TRBV6-6 combines with J gene TRBJ1-6; D ambiguous. Germline V gives CDR1 MNHNY, CDR2 SVGAGI (reference sequence). The CDR3 totals 13 residues. V was trimmed by 7 bases and J by 9 bases, leaving 13 bases between them. Here the CDR3 DNA reads TGTGCCAGCACCCCTTGGGTGGGTTCACCCCTCCACTTT. Its translation: CASTPWVGSPLHF.

V and J are TRBV12-3 or TRBV12-4 and TRBJ2-3; D is perhaps TRBD1 (7 bases). The CDR3 totals 14 residues. Between the trimmed V and J ends, which lost 6 bases and 7 bases, there was a span of 17 bases. CDR3 nucleotides: TGTGCCAGCAGGCGACAGGGAGGTGGTAATACGCAGTATTTT. Its protein product is CASRRQGGGNTQYF.

This clonotype occurred a few times. CDR3 loop: CASSQQGGSETQYF. CDR3 bases: TGTGCCAGCAGCCAACAAGGGGGCTCGGAGACCCAGTACTTC. V gene TRBV14 combines with J gene TRBJ2-5; 7 nucleotides align to TRBD1. The CDR3 has 14 residues. The germline CDR1 and CDR2 sequences are SGHDN and FVKESK. The V segment lost 2 bases and the J segment 5 bases; nucleotides outside the gene matches: 5.

V is TRBV6-1 and J is TRBJ2-2; D is undetermined. Trimming removed 3 bases at V and 2 bases at J, with 10 bases between. The CDR3 spans 15 residues. Germline CDR1 MNHNS, CDR2 SASEGT. CDR3 sequence: CASSESPGNTGELFF. CDR3 bases: TGTGCCAGCAGTGAGAGCCCAGGAAACACCGGGGAGCTGTTTTTT.

This clonotype was seen a handful of times. The rearrangement uses TRBV12-3 or TRBV12-4 and TRBJ2-7; D gene ambiguous. V was shortened by 5 bases and J by 7 bases, with 12 bases between the two germline ends. The CDR3 covers 12 residues. In nucleotides, the CDR3 is TGTGCCAGCAGTCGGATGGGTGGGGAGCAGTACTTC. Translating it yields CASSRMGGEQYF.

The CDR3 DNA reads as TGCAGCGCCTCCGGGACCGATAATGAAAAACTGTTTTTT. Translated, it gives CSASGTDNEKLFF. The chain recombines TRBV29-1 with TRBJ1-4, with D perhaps matching TRBD1 (5 bases). This CDR3 is 13 amino acids long. Trimming left V 7 bases short and J 4 bases short, with 13 bases between. Germline assignment: CDR1 SQVTM and CDR2 ANQGSEA.

Concerning this clonotype: The CDR3 carries no conserved terminal phenylalanine or tryptophan, so it likely arises from a read error. The J gene is TRBJ1-5, the V gene TRBV6-5; D unresolved. The germline V gene encodes CDR1 MNHEY and CDR2 SVGAGI. The CDR3 consists of 14 residues. V dropped 4 bases and J dropped 6 bases, with 13 bases sitting between them. The CDR3 sequence is CASSSREGVQPQHS. The DNA of the CDR3 is TGTGCCAGCAGTTCTCGTGAGGGCGTTCAGCCCCAGCATTCT.

The chain couples TRBV7-9 to TRBJ2-1, with D uncertain. This CDR3 has 14 residues. The germline CDR1 and CDR2 sequences are SEHNR and FQNEAQ (reference sequence). The germline V and J ends were trimmed by 4 bases and 5 bases, with 12 bases remaining between them. CDR3 bases: TGTGCCAGCAGCTCCTGGGCCATGAACAATGAGCAGTTCTTC. Residues: CASSSWAMNNEQFF. Combining the CDR3 with reference TRBV7-9 and TRBJ2-1 gives the whole variable domain DTGVSQNPRHKITKRGQNVTFRCDPISEHNRLYWYRQTLGQGPEFLTYFQNEAQLEKSRLLSDRFSAERPKGSFSTLEIQRTEQGDSAMYLCASSSWAMNNEQFFGPGTRLTVL.

The chain carries TRBV28 and TRBJ2-4; 8 bases agree with TRBD2. From germline, CDR1 is MDHEN and CDR2 SYDVKM. The trim removed 6 bases at V and 4 bases at J, leaving 8 bases unmatched. The CDR3 contains 15 residues. The CDR3 nucleotides read TGTGCCAGCAGCTATTCCGGGACTAGGAAAAACATTCAGTACTTC. Translating it yields CASSYSGTRKNIQYF.

Regarding this clonotype: The conserved phenylalanine or tryptophan is not found at the CDR3 terminus, so this likely reflects a read error. DNA of the CDR3: TGCAGCGTTAGTGGGAGGGCCGCTGAGACCCAGTACTAC. Translation gives CSVSGRAAETQYY. This chain links TRBV29-1 with TRBJ2-5; 7 bases map to TRBD2. Germline CDR1 and CDR2: SQVTM and ANQGSEA. Unmatched junction bases numbered 8, after V lost 5 bases and J lost 5 bases. The CDR3 contains 13 residues.

V is TRBV7-9 and J is TRBJ2-7; possibly TRBD2 for D (6 bases). The CDR3 loop spans 14 amino acids. V lost 5 bases to trimming and J lost 1 base, with 12 bases between them. Germline values: CDR1 SEHNR, CDR2 FQNEAQ (reference sequence). The CDR3 coding sequence is TGTGCCAGCAGCCTGACTAGAGGATCCTACGAGCAGTACTTC. It is translated as CASSLTRGSYEQYF.

In regard to this clonotype: A much larger clone lies one base from this, so it may be a read error. V and J are TRBV4-2 and TRBJ2-6, with D possibly being TRBD1 (5 bases). The CDR3 is 15 amino acids. Germline CDR1 reads LGHNA; CDR2 reads YNFKEQ. CDR3: CASCQGRAGANVLTF. The CDR3 nucleotides read TGTGCCAGCTGCCAAGGCAGGGCCGGGGCCAACGTCCTGACTTTC.

This clonotype was observed once. This chain connects TRBV6-5 to TRBJ1-2; D is perhaps TRBD1 (6 bases). V lost 5 bases to trimming and J lost 2 bases, with 9 bases between them. There are 13 residues in the CDR3. The V gene's germline CDR1 is MNHEY and CDR2 SVGAGI. The CDR3 DNA is TGTGCCAGCAGTGAACAGGGAAACTATGGCTACACCTTC. As protein: CASSEQGNYGYTF.

The genes are TRBV29-1 and TRBJ2-5; tentatively, D is TRBD1 or TRBD2 (6 bases each). The CDR3 runs 15 residues. V lost 5 bases and J 4 bases, leaving 20 bases between the germline ends. From germline, CDR1 is SQVTM and CDR2 ANQGSEA. The CDR3 region has the DNA TGCAGCGTTTTACGAGGGGGAGGCGTAGGAGAGACCCAGTACTTC. This translates into CSVLRGGGVGETQYF.

The rearrangement links TRBV6-5 to TRBJ1-2; D is unresolved. This CDR3 is 17 amino acids long. Looked up from germline, CDR1 is MNHEY and CDR2 is SVGAGI. Trimming pared 2 bases from V and 7 bases from J, leaving 23 bases between. In DNA, the CDR3 is TGTGCCAGCAGTTACCTTACTGCAGCGATGGGGTTGCGTGGCTACACCTTC. Translation: CASSYLTAAMGLRGYTF.

Turning to this clonotype: Its ends do not fully match the called genes, so a read error is possible. V gene TRBV11-2 combines with J gene TRBJ2-7; D is possibly TRBD1 or TRBD2 (7 bases each). The germline V gene encodes CDR1 SGHAT and CDR2 FQNNGV. The CDR3 is 14 residues long. The CDR3 region has the DNA TGTGCCAGCAGCTGGGAGGGGGCTCCCTACAAGCAGTACTTC. Protein sequence: CASSWEGAPYKQYF.